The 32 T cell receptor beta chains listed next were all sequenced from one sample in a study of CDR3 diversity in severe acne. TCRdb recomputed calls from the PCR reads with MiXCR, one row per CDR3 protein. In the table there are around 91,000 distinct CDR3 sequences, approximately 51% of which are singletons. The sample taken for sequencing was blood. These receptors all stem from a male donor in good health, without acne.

The CDR3 reads CASSEGGFGIDTEAFF. The CDR3 DNA reads TGTGCCAGCAGTGAAGGGGGCTTTGGGATAGACACTGAAGCTTTCTTT. This chain uses TRBV2 with TRBJ1-1, with D possibly being TRBD1 (5 bases). V lost 1 base and J lost 3, with 15 bases in between. The V gene's germline CDR1 is SNHLY and CDR2 FYNNEI. This CDR3 has 16 residues.

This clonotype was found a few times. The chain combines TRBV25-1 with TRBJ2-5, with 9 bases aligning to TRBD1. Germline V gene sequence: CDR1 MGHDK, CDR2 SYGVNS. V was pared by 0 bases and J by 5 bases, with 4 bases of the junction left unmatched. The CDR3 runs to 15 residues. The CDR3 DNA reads TGTGCCAGCAGTGAATATCGACAGGGGGGCGAGACCCAGTACTTC. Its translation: CASSEYRQGGETQYF.

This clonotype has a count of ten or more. Here the CDR3 reads CSARDSGNTIYF. In DNA form, the CDR3 reads TGCAGCGCAAGGGACTCTGGAAACACCATATATTTT. The gene calls are TRBV29-1 and TRBJ1-3; D ambiguous. The CDR3 totals 12 residues. V shed 7 bases and J shed 0 bases, with 7 bases lying between them. The germline gives CDR1 SQVTM, CDR2 ANQGSEA. The whole variable domain, filled in from reference TRBV29-1 and TRBJ1-3, reads SAVISQKPSRDICQRGTSLTIQCQVDSQVTMMFWYRQQPGQSLTLIATANQGSEATYESGFVIDKFPISRPNLTFSTLTVSNMSPEDSSIYLCSARDSGNTIYFGEGSWLTVV.

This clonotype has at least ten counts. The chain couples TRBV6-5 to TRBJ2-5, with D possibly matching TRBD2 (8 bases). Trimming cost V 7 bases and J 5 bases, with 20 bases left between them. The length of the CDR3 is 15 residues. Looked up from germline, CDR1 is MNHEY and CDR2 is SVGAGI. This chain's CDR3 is CASIRGAGGWETQYF. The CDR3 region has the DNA TGTGCCAGCATCAGGGGGGCGGGAGGTTGGGAGACCCAGTACTTC.

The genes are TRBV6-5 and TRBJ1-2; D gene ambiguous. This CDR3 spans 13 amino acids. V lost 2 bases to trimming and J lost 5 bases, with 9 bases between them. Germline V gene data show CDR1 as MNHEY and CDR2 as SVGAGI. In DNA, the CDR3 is TGTGCCAGCAGTTACGGCCATGGGTATGGCTACACCTTC. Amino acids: CASSYGHGYGYTF.

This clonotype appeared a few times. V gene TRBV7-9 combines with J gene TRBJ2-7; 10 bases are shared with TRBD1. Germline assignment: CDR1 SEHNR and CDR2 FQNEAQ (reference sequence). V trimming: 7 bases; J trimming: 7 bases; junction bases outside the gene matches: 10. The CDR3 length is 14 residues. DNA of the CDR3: TGTGCCAGCACCCAAATAGGGACAGGGGAAGAGCAGTACTTC. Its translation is CASTQIGTGEEQYF.

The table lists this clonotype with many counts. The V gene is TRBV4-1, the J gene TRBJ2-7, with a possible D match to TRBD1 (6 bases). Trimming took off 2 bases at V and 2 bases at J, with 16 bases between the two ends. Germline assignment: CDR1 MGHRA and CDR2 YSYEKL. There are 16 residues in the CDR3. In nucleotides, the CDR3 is TGCGCCAGCAGCCAATTTACCTCGGACAGCGCCTACGAGCAGTACTTC. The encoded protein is CASSQFTSDSAYEQYF.

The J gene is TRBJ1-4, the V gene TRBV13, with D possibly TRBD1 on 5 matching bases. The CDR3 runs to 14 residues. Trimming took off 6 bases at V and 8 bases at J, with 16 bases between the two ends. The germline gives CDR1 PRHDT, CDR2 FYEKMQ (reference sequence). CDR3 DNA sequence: TGTGCCAGCAGTTTGGCGGGGCTTAACGAAAAACTGTTTTTT. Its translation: CASSLAGLNEKLFF.

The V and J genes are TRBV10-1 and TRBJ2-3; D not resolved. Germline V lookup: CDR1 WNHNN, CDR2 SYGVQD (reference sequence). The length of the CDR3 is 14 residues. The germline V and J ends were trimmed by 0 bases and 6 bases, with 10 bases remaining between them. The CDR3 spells CASSESIRWDTQYF. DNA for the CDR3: TGCGCCAGCAGTGAGTCGATCCGCTGGGATACGCAGTATTTT.

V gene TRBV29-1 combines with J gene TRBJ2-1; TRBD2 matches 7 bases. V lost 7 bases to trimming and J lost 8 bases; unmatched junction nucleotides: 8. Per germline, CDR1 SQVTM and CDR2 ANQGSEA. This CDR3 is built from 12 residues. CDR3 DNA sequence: TGCAGCGGGGGGGGGGGGGGGGATGAGCAGTTCTTC. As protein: CSGGGGGDEQFF.

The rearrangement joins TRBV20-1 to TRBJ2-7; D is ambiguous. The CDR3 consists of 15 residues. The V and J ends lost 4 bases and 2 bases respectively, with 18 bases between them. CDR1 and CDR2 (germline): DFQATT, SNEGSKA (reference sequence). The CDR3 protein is CSAIQIEHSTYEQYF. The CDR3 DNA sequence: TGCAGTGCTATACAGATTGAACACTCAACCTACGAGCAGTACTTC.

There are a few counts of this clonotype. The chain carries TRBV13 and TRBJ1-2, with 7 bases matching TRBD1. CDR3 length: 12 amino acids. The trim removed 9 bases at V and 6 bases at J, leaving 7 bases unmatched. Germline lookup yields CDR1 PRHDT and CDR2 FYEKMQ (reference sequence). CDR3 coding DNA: TGTGCCAGTTCGGACAGGTTGAATGGCTACACCTTC. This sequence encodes CASSDRLNGYTF.

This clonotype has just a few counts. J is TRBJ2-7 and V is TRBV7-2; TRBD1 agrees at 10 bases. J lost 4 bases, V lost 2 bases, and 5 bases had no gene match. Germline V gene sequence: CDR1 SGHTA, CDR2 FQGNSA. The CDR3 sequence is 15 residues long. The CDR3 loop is CASSLMRQGAYEQYF. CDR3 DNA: TGTGCCAGCAGCTTAATGAGACAGGGGGCTTACGAGCAGTACTTC.

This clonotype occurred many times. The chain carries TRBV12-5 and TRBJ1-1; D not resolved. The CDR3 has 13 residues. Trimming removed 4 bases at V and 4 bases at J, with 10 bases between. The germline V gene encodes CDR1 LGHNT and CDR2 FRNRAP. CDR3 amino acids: CASGSLGGTEAFF. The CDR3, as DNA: TGTGCTAGTGGTTCCTTAGGTGGCACTGAAGCTTTCTTT.

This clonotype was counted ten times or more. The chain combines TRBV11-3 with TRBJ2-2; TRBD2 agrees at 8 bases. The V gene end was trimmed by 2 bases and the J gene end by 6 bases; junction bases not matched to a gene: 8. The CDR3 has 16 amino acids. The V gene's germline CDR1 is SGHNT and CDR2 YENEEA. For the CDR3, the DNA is TGTGCCAGCAGCTTACAAACGGGAGGGCTCCCCGGGGAGCTGTTTTTT. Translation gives CASSLQTGGLPGELFF. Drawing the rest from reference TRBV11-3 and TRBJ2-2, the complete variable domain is EAGVVQSPRYKIIEKKQPVAFWCNPISGHNTLYWYLQNLGQGPELLIRYENEEAVDDSQLPKDRFSAERLKGVDSTLKIQPAELGDSAVYLCASSLQTGGLPGELFFGEGSRLTVL.

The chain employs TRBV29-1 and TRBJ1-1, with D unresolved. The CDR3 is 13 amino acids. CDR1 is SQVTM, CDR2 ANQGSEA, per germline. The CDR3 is CSEALEGPTEAFF. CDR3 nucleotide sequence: TGCAGTGAAGCGCTCGAGGGTCCCACTGAAGCTTTCTTT.

CDR3 sequence: CASSSQGMGEAFF. The DNA of the CDR3 is TGTGCCAGCAGCTCACAGGGGATGGGTGAAGCTTTCTTT. This chain links TRBV2 with TRBJ1-1; TRBD1 agrees at 7 bases. This CDR3 is 13 amino acids long. V dropped 6 bases and J dropped 7; count of bases not matched to a gene: 8. Germline CDR1 is SNHLY and CDR2 is FYNNEI. Drawing the rest from reference TRBV2 and TRBJ1-1, the complete variable domain is EPEVTQTPSHQVTQMGQEVILRCVPISNHLYFYWYRQILGQKVEFLVSFYNNEISEKSEIFDDQFSVERPDGSNFTLKIRSTKLEDSAMYFCASSSQGMGEAFFGQGTRLTVV.

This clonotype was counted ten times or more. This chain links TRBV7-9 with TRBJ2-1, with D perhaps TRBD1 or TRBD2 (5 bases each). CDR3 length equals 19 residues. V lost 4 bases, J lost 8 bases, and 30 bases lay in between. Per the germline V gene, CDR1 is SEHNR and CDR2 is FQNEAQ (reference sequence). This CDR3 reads CASSSYRTTFDAGFHEQFF. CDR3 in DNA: TGTGCCAGCAGCTCGTACAGGACAACCTTCGACGCGGGCTTTCATGAGCAGTTCTTC.

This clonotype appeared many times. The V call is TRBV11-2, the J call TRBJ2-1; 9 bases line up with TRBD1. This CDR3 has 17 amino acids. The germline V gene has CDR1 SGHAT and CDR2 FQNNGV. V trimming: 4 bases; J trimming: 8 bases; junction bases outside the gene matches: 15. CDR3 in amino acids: CASSSLRGQGKADEQFF. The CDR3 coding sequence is TGTGCCAGCAGCTCACTCAGAGGACAGGGGAAAGCCGATGAGCAGTTCTTC. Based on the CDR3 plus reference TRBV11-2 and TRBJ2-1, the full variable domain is EAGVAQSPRYKIIEKRQSVAFWCNPISGHATLYWYQQILGQGPKLLIQFQNNGVVDDSQLPKDRFSAERLKGVDSTLKIQPAKLEDSAVYLCASSSLRGQGKADEQFFGPGTRLTVL.

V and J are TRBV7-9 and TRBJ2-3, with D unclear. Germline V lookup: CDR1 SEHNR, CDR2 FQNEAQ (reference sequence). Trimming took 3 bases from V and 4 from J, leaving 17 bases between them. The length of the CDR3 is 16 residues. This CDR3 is CASSLRSARGADTQYF. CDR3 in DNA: TGTGCCAGCAGCTTGCGGTCGGCCCGAGGTGCAGATACGCAGTATTTT.

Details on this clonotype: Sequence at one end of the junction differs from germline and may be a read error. The CDR3 nucleotides read TGCTCCTATAATTCACCCCTCCACTTT. The encoded protein is CSYNSPLHF. This rearrangement joins TRBV15 to TRBJ1-6; D not resolved. The CDR3 spans 9 residues. Germline CDR1 is LNHNV and CDR2 is YYDKDF (reference sequence).

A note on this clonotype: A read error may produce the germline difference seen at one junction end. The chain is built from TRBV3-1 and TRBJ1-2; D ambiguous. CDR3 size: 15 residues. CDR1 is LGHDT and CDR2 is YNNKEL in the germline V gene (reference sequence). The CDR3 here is CASSLDTTRARSYAF. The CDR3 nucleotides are TGTGCCAGCAGTCTCGACACCACCCGGGCTAGGAGCTACGCCTTC.

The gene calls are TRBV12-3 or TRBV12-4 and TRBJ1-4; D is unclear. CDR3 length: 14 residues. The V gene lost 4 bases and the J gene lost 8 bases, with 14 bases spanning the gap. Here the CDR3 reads CASSYGRGEEKLFF. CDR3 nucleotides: TGTGCCAGCAGTTACGGACGTGGGGAAGAAAAACTGTTTTTT.

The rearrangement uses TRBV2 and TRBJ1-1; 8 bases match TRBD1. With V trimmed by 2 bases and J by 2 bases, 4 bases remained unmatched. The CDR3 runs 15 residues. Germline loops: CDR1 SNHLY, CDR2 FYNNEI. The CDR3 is CASSESQGANTEAFF. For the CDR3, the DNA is TGTGCCAGCAGTGAATCTCAGGGGGCTAACACTGAAGCTTTCTTT.

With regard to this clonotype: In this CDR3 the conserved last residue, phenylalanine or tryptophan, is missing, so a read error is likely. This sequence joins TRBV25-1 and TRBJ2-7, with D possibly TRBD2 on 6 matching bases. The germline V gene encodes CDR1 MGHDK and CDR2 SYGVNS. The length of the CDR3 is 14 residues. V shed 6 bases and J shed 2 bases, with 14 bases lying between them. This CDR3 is CASSERRETYEQYL. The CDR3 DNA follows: TGTGCCAGCAGCGAACGGAGGGAAACCTACGAGCAGTACCTC.

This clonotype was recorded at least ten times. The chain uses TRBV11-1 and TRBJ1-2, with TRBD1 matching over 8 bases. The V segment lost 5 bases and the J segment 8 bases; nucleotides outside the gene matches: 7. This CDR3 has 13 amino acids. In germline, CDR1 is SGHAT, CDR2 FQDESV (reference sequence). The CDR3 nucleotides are TGTGCCAGCAGCCTGGACAGGGTCAGCGGCTACACCTTC. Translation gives CASSLDRVSGYTF.

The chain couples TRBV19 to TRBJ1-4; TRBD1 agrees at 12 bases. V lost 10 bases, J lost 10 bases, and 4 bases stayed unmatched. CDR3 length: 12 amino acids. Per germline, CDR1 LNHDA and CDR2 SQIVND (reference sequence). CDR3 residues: CATRDRGRKLFF. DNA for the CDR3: TGTGCCACCCGGGACAGGGGGCGAAAACTGTTTTTT.

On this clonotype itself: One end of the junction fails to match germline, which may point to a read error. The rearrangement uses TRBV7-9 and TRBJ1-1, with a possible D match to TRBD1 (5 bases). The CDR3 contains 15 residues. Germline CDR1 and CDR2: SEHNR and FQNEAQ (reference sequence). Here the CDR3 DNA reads TGTGCCAGCAGCTTAGGGGGGATCATGAACACTGAAGCTCTCTTT. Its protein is CASSLGGIMNTEALF.

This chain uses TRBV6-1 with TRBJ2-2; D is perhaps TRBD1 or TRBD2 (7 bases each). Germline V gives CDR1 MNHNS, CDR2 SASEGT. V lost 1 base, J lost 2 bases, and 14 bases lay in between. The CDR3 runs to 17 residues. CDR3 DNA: TGTGCCAGCAGTGAAGTCAGGGGGGGGGGTAACACCGGGGAGCTGTTTTTT. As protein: CASSEVRGGGNTGELFF.

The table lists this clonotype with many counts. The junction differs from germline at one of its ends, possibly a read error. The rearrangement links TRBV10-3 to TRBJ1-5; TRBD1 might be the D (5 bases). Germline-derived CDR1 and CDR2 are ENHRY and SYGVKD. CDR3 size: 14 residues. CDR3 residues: CAISESGSNQPQHF. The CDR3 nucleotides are TGTGCCATCAGCGAGTCAGGGTCCAATCAGCCCCAGCATTTT.

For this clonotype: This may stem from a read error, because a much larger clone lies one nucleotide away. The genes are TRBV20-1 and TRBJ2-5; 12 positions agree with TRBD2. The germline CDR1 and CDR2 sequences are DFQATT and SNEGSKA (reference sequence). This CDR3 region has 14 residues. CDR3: CSASKLAGGEAQYF. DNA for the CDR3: TGCAGTGCTAGTAAACTAGCGGGAGGAGAGGCCCAGTACTTC.

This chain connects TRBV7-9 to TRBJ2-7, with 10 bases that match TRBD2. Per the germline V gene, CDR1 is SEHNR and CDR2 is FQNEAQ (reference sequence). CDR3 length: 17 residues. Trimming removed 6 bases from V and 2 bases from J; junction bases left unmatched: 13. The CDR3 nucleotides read TGTGCCAGCAGTCGGGTGGCCTCTAGCGGGGGAGCCTACGAGCAGTACTTC. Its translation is CASSRVASSGGAYEQYF.